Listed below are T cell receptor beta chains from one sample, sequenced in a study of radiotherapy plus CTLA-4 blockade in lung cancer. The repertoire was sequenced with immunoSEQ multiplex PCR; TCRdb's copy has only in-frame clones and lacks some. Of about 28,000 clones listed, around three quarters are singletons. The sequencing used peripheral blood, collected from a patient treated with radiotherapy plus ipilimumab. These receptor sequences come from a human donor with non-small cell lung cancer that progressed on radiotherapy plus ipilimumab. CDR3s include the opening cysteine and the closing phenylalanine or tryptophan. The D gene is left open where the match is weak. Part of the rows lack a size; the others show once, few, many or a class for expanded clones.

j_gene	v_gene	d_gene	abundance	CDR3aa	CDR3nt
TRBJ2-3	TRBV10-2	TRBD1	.	CASGGTGSNLDTQYF	TGCGCCAGCGGCGGGACAGGGTCAAATCTGGATACGCAGTATTTT
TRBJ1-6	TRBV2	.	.	CASSEGPFNSPLHF	TGTGCCAGCAGTGAAGGCCCCTTTAATTCACCCCTCCACTTT
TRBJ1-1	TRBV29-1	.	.	CSGGASNTEAFF	TGCAGTGGTGGAGCATCGAACACTGAAGCTTTCTTT
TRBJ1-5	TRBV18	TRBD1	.	CASSQQGAVGNQPQHF	TGTGCCAGCTCGCAACAGGGGGCCGTTGGGAATCAGCCCCAGCATTTT
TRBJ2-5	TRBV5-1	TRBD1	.	CASRPDRGEKTQYF	TGCGCCAGCAGGCCCGACAGGGGCGAGAAGACCCAGTACTTC
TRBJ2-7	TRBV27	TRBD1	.	CASSFNRGHEQYF	TGTGCCAGCAGTTTCAACAGGGGCCACGAGCAGTACTTC
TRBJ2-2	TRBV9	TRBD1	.	CASTLGTGDLGGELFF	TGTGCCAGCACCCTCGGGACAGGGGATTTGGGCGGGGAGCTGTTTTTT
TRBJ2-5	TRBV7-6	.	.	CASSLAGDQYF	TGTGCCAGCAGCTTAGCGGGCGACCAGTACTTC
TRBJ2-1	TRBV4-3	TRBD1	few	CASSQRAQGAGNEQFF	TGCGCCAGCAGCCAAAGGGCACAGGGGGCAGGCAATGAGCAGTTCTTC
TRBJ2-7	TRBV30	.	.	CAWSNGGAYEQYF	TGTGCCTGGAGTAACGGTGGTGCCTACGAGCAGTACTTC
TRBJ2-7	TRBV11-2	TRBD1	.	CASSWDRGFYEQYF	TGTGCCAGCAGCTGGGACAGGGGATTCTACGAGCAGTACTTC
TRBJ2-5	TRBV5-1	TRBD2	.	CASSQGTSKETQYF	TGCGCCAGCAGCCAAGGGACTAGCAAAGAGACCCAGTACTTC
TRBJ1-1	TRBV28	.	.	CASSLFAGKTEAFF	TGTGCCAGCAGTTTATTTGCAGGGAAGACTGAAGCTTTCTTT
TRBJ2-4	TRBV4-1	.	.	CASSQVSTVAKNIQYF	TGCGCCAGCAGCCAAGTTTCGACGGTAGCCAAAAACATTCAGTACTTC
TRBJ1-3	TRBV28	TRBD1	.	CASSSPGQGPGNTIYF	TGTGCCAGCAGTTCCCCGGGACAGGGCCCTGGAAACACCATATATTTT
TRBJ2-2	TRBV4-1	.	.	CASSRGPNTGELFF	TGCGCCAGCAGCCGGGGGCCGAACACCGGGGAGCTGTTTTTT
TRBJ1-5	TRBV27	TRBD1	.	CASSPMPGQAQPQHF	TGTGCCAGCAGTCCGATGCCGGGACAGGCGCAGCCCCAGCATTTT
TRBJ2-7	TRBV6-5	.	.	CASSYGEDYEQYF	TGTGCCAGCAGTTACGGGGAGGACTACGAGCAGTACTTC
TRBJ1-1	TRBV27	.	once	CASSPPTDYRMNTEAFF	TGTGCCAGCAGTCCTCCGACAGACTACCGCATGAACACTGAAGCTTTCTTT
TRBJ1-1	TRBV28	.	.	CASSFPGTYTEAFF	TGTGCCAGCAGTTTCCCGGGGACGTACACTGAAGCTTTCTTT
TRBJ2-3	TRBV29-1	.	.	CSVEEGRGGTDTQYF	TGCAGCGTTGAAGAGGGGAGGGGGGGCACAGATACGCAGTATTTT
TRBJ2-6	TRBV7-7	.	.	CASSRVSKPQSRANVLTF	TGTGCCAGCAGCCGTGTGTCTAAGCCACAAAGTCGGGCCAACGTCCTGACTTTC
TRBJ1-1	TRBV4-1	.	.	CASSQRGGRNTEAFF	TGCGCCAGCAGCCAACGGGGCGGGAGGAACACTGAAGCTTTCTTT
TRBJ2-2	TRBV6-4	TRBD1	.	CASSDGQGAGELFF	TGTGCCAGCAGTGACGGACAGGGGGCCGGGGAGCTGTTTTTT
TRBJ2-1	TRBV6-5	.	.	CASSYGGPSYNEQFF	TGTGCCAGCAGTTACGGGGGGCCCTCCTACAATGAGCAGTTCTTC
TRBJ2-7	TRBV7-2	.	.	CASSPLEGPLSSYEQYF	TGTGCCAGCAGCCCTTTGGAAGGGCCCCTCAGCTCCTACGAGCAGTACTTC
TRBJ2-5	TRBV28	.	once	CASSWVRGGLETQYF	TGCGCCAGCAGTTGGGTCAGGGGGGGCCTAGAGACCCAGTACTTC
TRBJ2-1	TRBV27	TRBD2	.	CASSDSSGGNEQFF	TGTGCCAGCAGTGATTCTAGCGGGGGGAATGAGCAGTTCTTC
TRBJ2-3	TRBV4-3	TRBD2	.	CASSQFLLSGGKTDTQYF	TGCGCCAGCAGCCAATTTTTACTTAGCGGGGGCAAGACAGATACGCAGTATTTT
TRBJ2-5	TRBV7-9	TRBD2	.	CASSLAGGAARETQYF	TGTGCCAGCAGCTTAGCCGGGGGGGCTGCGAGGGAGACCCAGTACTTC
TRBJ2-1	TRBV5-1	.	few	CASSLTDLSYNEQFF	TGCGCCAGCAGCTTGACAGACCTCTCCTACAATGAGCAGTTCTTC
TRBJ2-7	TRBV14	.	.	CASSQAGAEQYF	TGTGCCAGCAGCCAAGCCGGGGCCGAGCAGTACTTC
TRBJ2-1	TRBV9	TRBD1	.	CASSVTGTGYNEQFF	TGTGCCAGCAGCGTTACCGGGACAGGGTACAATGAGCAGTTCTTC
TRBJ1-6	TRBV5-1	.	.	CASSSGREAGASPLHF	TGCGCCAGCAGCTCGGGCCGGGAGGCCGGAGCGTCACCCCTCCACTTT
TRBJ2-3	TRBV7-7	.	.	CASSPLLGLTDTQYF	TGTGCTAGCAGTCCCTTGTTGGGACTCACAGATACGCAGTATTTT
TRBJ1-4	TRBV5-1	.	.	CASSYQGTEKLFF	TGCGCCAGCAGCTACCAGGGGACCGAAAAACTGTTTTTT
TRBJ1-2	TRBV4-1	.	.	CASSHSDGNYGYTF	TGCGCCAGCAGCCACAGCGACGGAAACTATGGCTACACCTTC
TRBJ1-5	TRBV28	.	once	CASSSVGSFNQPQHF	TGTGCCAGCAGTTCGGTGGGATCATTCAATCAGCCCCAGCATTTT
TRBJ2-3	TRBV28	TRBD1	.	CAIQTTDRGLGDTQYF	TGTGCCATCCAAACAACTGACAGGGGGCTTGGAGATACGCAGTATTTT
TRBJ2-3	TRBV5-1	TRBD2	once	CASSLSGLALDTQYF	TGCGCCAGCAGCCTCAGCGGACTAGCGTTGGATACGCAGTATTTT
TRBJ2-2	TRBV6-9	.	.	CASSPNTGELFF	TGTGCCAGCAGTCCCAACACCGGGGAGCTGTTTTTT
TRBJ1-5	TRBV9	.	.	CASSVVGGINQPQHF	TGTGCCAGCAGCGTAGTAGGGGGGATTAATCAGCCCCAGCATTTT
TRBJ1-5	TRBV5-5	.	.	CASSLKGGGDQPQHF	TGTGCCAGCAGCTTGAAAGGTGGAGGCGATCAGCCCCAGCATTTT
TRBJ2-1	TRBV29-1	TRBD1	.	CSVGTGGPNEQFF	TGCAGCGTTGGTACAGGGGGGCCCAATGAGCAGTTCTTC
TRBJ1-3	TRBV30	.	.	CAWSPQQGNTIYF	TGTGCCTGGAGTCCGCAACAGGGAAACACCATATATTTT
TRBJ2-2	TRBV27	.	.	CASSHLGAGELFF	TGTGCCAGCAGTCACCTGGGAGCCGGGGAGCTGTTTTTT
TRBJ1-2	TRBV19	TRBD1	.	CASSIPSTGAWDGYTF	TGTGCCAGTAGTATACCCTCGACAGGGGCCTGGGATGGCTACACCTTC
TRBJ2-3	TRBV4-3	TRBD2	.	CASSQDIPGGGTDTQYF	TGCGCCAGCAGCCAAGATATTCCGGGGGGGGGCACAGATACGCAGTATTTT
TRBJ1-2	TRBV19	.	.	CASSGNDPSNYGYTF	TGTGCCAGCTCGGGTAACGACCCTTCCAACTATGGCTACACCTTC
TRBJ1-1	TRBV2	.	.	CASRPRSGSEAFF	TGTGCCAGCCGCCCCAGGTCAGGGAGCGAAGCTTTCTTT
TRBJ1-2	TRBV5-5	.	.	CASGDSRYGYTF	TGTGCCAGCGGCGACAGTCGTTATGGCTACACCTTC
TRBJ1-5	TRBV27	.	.	CASSSPGGRGQPQHF	TGTGCCAGCAGTTCGCCGGGGGGGCGGGGGCAGCCCCAGCATTTT
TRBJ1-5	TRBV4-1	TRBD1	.	CASSRGQDYQPQHF	TGCGCCAGCAGCCGGGGACAGGACTATCAGCCCCAGCATTTT